The 19 T cell receptor beta chains given below trace back to one sample, sequenced in a study of early T cells in non-severe SARS-CoV-2 infection. TCRdb itself ran the 5' RACE reads through MiXCR, one entry per CDR3 protein. The table has 30,000 to 40,000 distinct CDR3 sequences, roughly 7.9% seen once. Material: whole blood, obtained at baseline. These receptors came from an adult who was a healthcare worker with PCR-confirmed SARS-CoV-2 infection or an uninfected control (not recorded which).

This clonotype is termed medium-sized. The chain carries TRBV6-6 and TRBJ1-1; unclear D gene. Germline CDR1 reads MNHNY; CDR2 reads SVGAGI (reference sequence). This CDR3 spans 12 amino acids. V was clipped by 2 bases and J by 5 bases, with 6 bases between them. This CDR3 is CASSYVETEAFF. As DNA, the CDR3 is TGTGCCAGCAGTTACGTGGAGACTGAAGCTTTCTTT.

The chain is built from TRBV6-5 and TRBJ2-5; 7 bases map to TRBD2. Germline values: CDR1 MNHEY, CDR2 SVGAGI. The ends lost 6 bases at V and 3 bases at J; junction bases unmatched: 10. The CDR3 extends over 15 amino acids. CDR3 DNA: TGTGCCAGCAGGGCGGGAGTGTCTGACGAAGAGACCCAGTACTTC. Residues: CASRAGVSDEETQYF.

By share, this clonotype counts as medium-sized. This chain's CDR3 is CASRDSSYNEQFF. CDR3 bases: TGTGCCAGCAGGGACAGCTCCTACAATGAGCAGTTCTTC. V gene TRBV12-3 or TRBV12-4 combines with J gene TRBJ2-1; possible D gene TRBD1, 6 bases. This CDR3 region has 13 residues. The V gene lost 6 bases and the J gene lost 0 bases, with 6 bases spanning the gap.

The chain carries TRBV28 and TRBJ1-1; 10 bases agree with TRBD1. Germline V CDR1 and CDR2: MDHEN, SYDVKM. The CDR3 totals 17 residues. V shed 5 bases, J shed 0 bases, and the junction held 9 bases outside the gene matches. The CDR3 coding sequence is TGTGCCAGCAGTACGATCCGACAGGGGGCCATGAACACTGAAGCTTTCTTT. This encodes CASSTIRQGAMNTEAFF.

This clonotype was counted a few times. The V call is TRBV18, the J call TRBJ1-1; D is unresolved. Trimming stripped 3 bases from V and 10 bases from J, with 18 bases between. Germline V gene sequence: CDR1 KGHSH, CDR2 LQKENI. The CDR3 has 14 amino acids. Here the CDR3 reads CASSPSEDGGRAFF. CDR3 nucleotides: TGTGCCAGCTCACCCTCGGAGGATGGAGGGCGAGCTTTCTTT.

The table lists this clonotype with many counts. This chain uses TRBV18 with TRBJ1-5; D perhaps matches TRBD1 (5 bases). Germline CDR1 is KGHSH and CDR2 is LQKENI. The V end lost 5 bases, the J end lost 2 bases, and 7 bases lay between the germline ends. The CDR3 has 13 amino acids. The CDR3 coding sequence is TGTGCCAGCTCAGACAGCGGCAATCAGCCCCAGCATTTT. It codes for CASSDSGNQPQHF.

In its sample, this clonotype was seen a few times. V and J are TRBV15 and TRBJ1-1, with D unclear. V gave up 0 bases and J gave up 3 bases, with 11 bases separating them. The CDR3 contains 15 residues. Germline CDR1 LNHNV, CDR2 YYDKDF (reference sequence). CDR3 region: CATSRDSSGYTEAFF. The CDR3 nucleotides are TGTGCCACCAGCAGAGACTCGTCTGGGTACACTGAAGCTTTCTTT.

The V call is TRBV20-1, the J call TRBJ1-1; perhaps TRBD1 as D (6 bases). V was clipped by 5 bases and J by 9 bases, with 19 bases between them. This CDR3 spans 13 amino acids. Germline V CDR1 and CDR2: DFQATT, SNEGSKA (reference sequence). CDR3 protein: CSAPIRGGDKAFF. Here the CDR3 DNA reads TGCAGTGCTCCCATCCGGGGAGGGGACAAAGCTTTCTTT.

This clonotype was picked up a small number of times. The CDR3 region has the DNA TGTGCCACACATTTAAACACTGAAGCTTTCTTT. It codes for CATHLNTEAFF. J is TRBJ1-1 and V is TRBV12-3 or TRBV12-4; D is undetermined. This CDR3 has 11 amino acids. V dropped 10 bases and J dropped 2 bases, with 8 bases sitting between them.

The V call is TRBV3-1, the J call TRBJ1-6; 9 nucleotides align to TRBD1. The CDR3 consists of 13 residues. Losses at the gene ends were 8 bases for V and 7 bases for J; bases not matched to a gene: 3. Germline V gene sequence: CDR1 LGHDT, CDR2 YNNKEL (reference sequence). CDR3 region: CASGDRDNSPLHF. For the CDR3, the DNA is TGTGCCAGCGGGGACAGGGACAATTCACCCCTCCACTTT.

This sequence joins TRBV7-2 and TRBJ1-1, with D tentatively TRBD1 (6 bases). This CDR3 has 14 residues. Deletions cut 0 bases from V and 4 bases from J, with 9 bases between. Per the germline V gene, CDR1 is SGHTA and CDR2 is FQGNSA. CDR3 nucleotide sequence: TGTGCCAGCAGCTTAGCGAGGGGGACCACTGAAGCTTTCTTT. Translated: CASSLARGTTEAFF.

The V gene is TRBV12-3 or TRBV12-4, the J gene TRBJ2-2; TRBD2 matches at 14 bases. The CDR3 contains 18 residues. V was clipped by 6 bases and J by 1 base; unmatched bases: 7. CDR3 loop: CASSRGTSGGVNTGELFF. For the CDR3, the DNA is TGTGCCAGCAGCCGAGGGACTAGCGGGGGAGTGAACACCGGGGAGCTGTTTTTT.

V and J are TRBV3-1 and TRBJ1-2; a possible D gene is TRBD1 (5 bases). Germline CDR1 reads LGHDT; CDR2 reads YNNKEL (reference sequence). Trimming left V 0 bases short and J 7 bases short, with 6 bases between. This CDR3 is built from 12 residues. CDR3 nucleotides: TGTGCCAGCAGCCAAGATGGGGGTGGCTACACCTTC. It specifies CASSQDGGGYTF. The full variable domain, completed using reference TRBV3-1 and TRBJ1-2, is DTAVSQTPKYLVTQMGNDKSIKCEQNLGHDTMYWYKQDSKKFLKIMFSYNNKELIINETVPNRFSPKSPDKAHLNLHINSLELGDSAVYFCASSQDGGGYTFGSGTRLTVV.

This clonotype was seen repeatedly, ten times or more. This sequence joins TRBV4-3 and TRBJ2-2; D unclear. Trimming left V 1 base short and J 5 bases short, with 11 bases between. The germline CDR1 and CDR2 sequences are LGHNA and YSLEER. There are 15 residues in the CDR3. The CDR3 DNA reads TGCGCCAGCAGCCAAGTAGTCGACCGAACCGGGGAGCTGTTTTTT. Translated: CASSQVVDRTGELFF.

The chain employs TRBV12-3 or TRBV12-4 and TRBJ1-1; possible D gene TRBD1, 5 bases. V lost 7 bases and J 1 base, leaving 10 bases between the germline ends. The CDR3 extends over 13 amino acids. The CDR3 loop is CASMRQQNTEAFF. Here the CDR3 DNA reads TGTGCCAGCATGAGACAGCAGAACACTGAAGCTTTCTTT.

This chain connects TRBV7-2 to TRBJ1-1, with TRBD1 identical over 7 bases. The length of the CDR3 is 15 residues. V lost 1 base to trimming and J lost 3 bases; unmatched junction nucleotides: 5. Germline-derived CDR1 and CDR2 are SGHTA and FQGNSA. CDR3 nucleotides: TGTGCCAGCAGCTTAGGAGGGGGCGCGGACACTGAAGCTTTCTTT. Amino acid sequence: CASSLGGGADTEAFF.

This clonotype was seen more than once but under ten times. J is TRBJ1-6 and V is TRBV21-1; the table's TRBD1 call for D was not verified on the DNA. TRBV21-1 is flagged as a pseudogene. The CDR3 is 16 amino acids. The CDR3 DNA reads as TGTGCCAGCAGCAAAGGATCGGACAGGGCTAATTCACCCCTCCACTTT. Its translation: CASSKGSDRANSPLHF.

The gene calls are TRBV11-2 and TRBJ2-5; TRBD2 matches at 8 bases. Germline CDR1 and CDR2: SGHAT and FQNNGV. The junction had 3 bases not matched to a gene; V was cut back by 5 bases and J by 4 bases. The CDR3 loop spans 13 amino acids. Here the CDR3 reads CASSPGLVETQYF. CDR3 nucleotides: TGTGCCAGCAGCCCGGGACTAGTAGAGACCCAGTACTTC.

Many counts were recorded for this clonotype. This sequence joins TRBV7-3 and TRBJ1-6; no clear D. The germline gives CDR1 SGHTA, CDR2 FQGTGA. The V end lost 5 bases, the J end lost 10 bases, and 12 bases lay between the germline ends. This CDR3 is 13 amino acids long. The CDR3 DNA follows: TGTGCCAGCAGCCACAGCCCAGAGTCACCCCTCCACTTT. This encodes CASSHSPESPLHF.